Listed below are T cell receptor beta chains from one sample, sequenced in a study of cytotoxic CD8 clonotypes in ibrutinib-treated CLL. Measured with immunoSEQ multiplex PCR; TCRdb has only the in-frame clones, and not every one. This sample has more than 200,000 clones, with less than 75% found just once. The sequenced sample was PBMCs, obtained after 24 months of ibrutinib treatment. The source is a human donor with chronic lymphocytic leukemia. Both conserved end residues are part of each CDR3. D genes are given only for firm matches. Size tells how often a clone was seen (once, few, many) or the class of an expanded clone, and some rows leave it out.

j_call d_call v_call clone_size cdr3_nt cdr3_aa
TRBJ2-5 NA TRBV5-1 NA TGCGCCAGCAGCGAGGAGGTCGGGGCAGGGGAGACCCAGTACTTC CASSEEVGAGETQYF
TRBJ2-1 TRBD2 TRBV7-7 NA TGTGCTAGCAGCCCCTGGGAGGGCGCCTACAATGAGCAGTTCTTC CASSPWEGAYNEQFF
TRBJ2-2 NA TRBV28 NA TGTGCCGCTACGAGGATGAACACCGGGGAGCTGTTTTTT CAATRMNTGELFF
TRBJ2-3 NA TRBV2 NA TGTGCCAGCAGTGTCGGGGCAGATACGCAGTATTTT CASSVGADTQYF
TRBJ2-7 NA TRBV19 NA TGTGCCATGGCGATAGGTGGAGTGCACTACGAGCAGTACTTC CAMAIGGVHYEQYF
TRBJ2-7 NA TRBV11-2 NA TGTGCCAGCAGCTTTTTTACCGGGACCTACGAGCAGTACTTC CASSFFTGTYEQYF
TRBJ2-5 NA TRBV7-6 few TGTGCCAGCAGCTTAGAACTTCAAGAGACCCAGTACTTC CASSLELQETQYF
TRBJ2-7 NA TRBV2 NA TGTTTGGGCAGTGAAGGGACATCGGGGGTCAACGAGCAGTACTTC CLGSEGTSGVNEQYF
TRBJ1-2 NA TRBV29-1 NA TGCAGCGTTGGGGCGTCCGAGGGTGACTATGGCTACACCTTC CSVGASEGDYGYTF
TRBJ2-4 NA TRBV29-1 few TGCAGCGTTGAACAGGCCAAAAACATTCAGTACTTC CSVEQAKNIQYF
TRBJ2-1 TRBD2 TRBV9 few TGTGCCAGCAGGGGGGGACTAGCGGAGCAAAATGAGCAGTTCTTC CASRGGLAEQNEQFF
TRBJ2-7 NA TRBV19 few TGTGCCAGTAGCTCAACAGGGTCCTCCTACGAGCAGTACTTC CASSSTGSSYEQYF
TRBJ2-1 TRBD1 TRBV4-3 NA TGCGCCAGCAGCCAGGGGACAGTCGACAATGAGCAGTTCTTC CASSQGTVDNEQFF
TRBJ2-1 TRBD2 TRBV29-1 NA TGCAGCGTTGAAGCCCGCCGGGAGGGCGACAATGAGCAGTTCTTC CSVEARREGDNEQFF
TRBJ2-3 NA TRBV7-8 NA TGTGCCAGCAACCCAAGGGACGTTAAGGGAGATACGCAGTATTTT CASNPRDVKGDTQYF
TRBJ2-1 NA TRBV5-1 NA TGCGCCAGCAGCTTGGCCGAACTGACTTTCAATGAGCAGTTCTTC CASSLAELTFNEQFF
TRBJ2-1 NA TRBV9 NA TGTGCCAGCAGCGATTCGCCTAGCAGTGGGTCCTACAATGAGCAGTTCTTC CASSDSPSSGSYNEQFF
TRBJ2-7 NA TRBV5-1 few TGCGCCAGCAGCCCGTCGCTAGGGGCCTACGAGCAGTACTTC CASSPSLGAYEQYF
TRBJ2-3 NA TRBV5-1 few TGCGCCAGCTGGGGGGGACAGAGCACAGATACGCAGTATTTT CASWGGQSTDTQYF
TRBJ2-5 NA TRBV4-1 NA TGCGCCAGCAGCCAAGTGGATAGGGCAGAGACCCAGTACTTC CASSQVDRAETQYF
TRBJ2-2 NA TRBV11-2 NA TGTGCCAGCAGCTTGCCGCCCGCTGGGGAGCTGTTTTTT CASSLPPAGELFF
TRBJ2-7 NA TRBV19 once TGTGCCAGTAGCGGGTACTACGAGCAGTACTTC CASSGYYEQYF
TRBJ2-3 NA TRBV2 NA TGTGCCAGCAGCGAGCGACAGAGCACAGATACGCAGTATTTT CASSERQSTDTQYF
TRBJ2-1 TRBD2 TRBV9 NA TGTGCCAGCAGCGTCAAGGGACTAGGGAATGAGCAGTTCTTC CASSVKGLGNEQFF
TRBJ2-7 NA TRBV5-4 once TGTGCCAGCAGCTTGACAGGGTGGGCCGAGCAGTACTTC CASSLTGWAEQYF
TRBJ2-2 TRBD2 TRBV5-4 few TGTGCCAGCACCCCTAGCGGAAACACCGGGGAGCTGTTTTTT CASTPSGNTGELFF
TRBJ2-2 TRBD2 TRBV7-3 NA TGTGCCAGCAGCCCGATTCCTAGCGGGAGAGGTACCGGGGAGCTGTTTTTT CASSPIPSGRGTGELFF
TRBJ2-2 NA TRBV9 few TGTGCCAGCAGCGTAGAGGCACTAGCCGGCGGGGAGCTGTTTTTT CASSVEALAGGELFF
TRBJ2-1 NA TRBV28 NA TGTGCCAGCAGCCGCGGATCCTACAATGAGCAGTTCTTC CASSRGSYNEQFF
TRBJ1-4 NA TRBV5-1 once TGCGCCAGCGGGACGGTCGCTTCGGAAAAACTGTTTTTT CASGTVASEKLFF
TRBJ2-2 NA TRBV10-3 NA TGTGCCATCAGGACGAGGGAGTTCGGCGGGGAGCTGTTTTTT CAIRTREFGGELFF
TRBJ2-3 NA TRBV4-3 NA TGCGCCAGCAGCGAGCTTAGCACAGATACGCAGTATTTT CASSELSTDTQYF
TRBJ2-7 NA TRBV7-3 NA TGTGCCAGCAGCCACGGACGGGGATACGAGCAGTACTTC CASSHGRGYEQYF
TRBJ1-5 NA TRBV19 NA TGTGCCAGTAGTGACACCTGGAATCAGCCCCAGCATTTT CASSDTWNQPQHF
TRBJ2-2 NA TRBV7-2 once TGTGCCAGCAGCTGGGACGCAGCGAACACCGGGGAGCTGTTTTTT CASSWDAANTGELFF
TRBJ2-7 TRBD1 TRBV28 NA TGTGCCAGCAGTTTGGGGACAGATACCTACGAGCAGTACTTC CASSLGTDTYEQYF
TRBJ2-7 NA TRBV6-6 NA TGTGCCAGCAGTCCCCTCACCTACGAGCAGTACTTC CASSPLTYEQYF
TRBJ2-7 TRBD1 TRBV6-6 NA TGTGCCAGTCGACGCCTCGGACAGGAGACCTACGAGCAGTACTTC CASRRLGQETYEQYF
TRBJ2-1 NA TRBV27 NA TGTGCCGGACGACAGTCCAATGAGCAGTTCTTC CAGRQSNEQFF
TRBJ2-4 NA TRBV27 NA TGTGCCAGCACCGGAGACAGGTTAGCCAAAAACATTCAGTACTTC CASTGDRLAKNIQYF
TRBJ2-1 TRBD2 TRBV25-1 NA TGTGCCAGCAGTCCGTTAACTAGCGACAATGAGCAGTTCTTC CASSPLTSDNEQFF